The sequence of this T cell receptor beta chain was determined in a study of technical replicates of blood from a handful of donors. The J segment lost 9 bases and the V segment lost 2 bases, leaving 9 bases of the junction unmatched. Germline V gene data show CDR1 as SGDLS and CDR2 as YYNGEE. The CDR3 contains 15 residues. Repertoires were generated with immunoSEQ multiplex PCR, while TCRdb's copy carries only in-frame clones and drops some. The sample consists of around 80,000 clones, about 91% of them appearing once. The V and J genes are TRBV9 and TRBJ2-1; TRBD2 matches 9 bases. The source is a human donor in good health. Material for sequencing was T cells isolated from PBMCs. For the CDR3, the DNA is TGTGCCAGCAGCGTTTCGGCTAGCGGGAAGGTTGAGCAGTTCTTC. Its translation: CASSVSASGKVEQFF.